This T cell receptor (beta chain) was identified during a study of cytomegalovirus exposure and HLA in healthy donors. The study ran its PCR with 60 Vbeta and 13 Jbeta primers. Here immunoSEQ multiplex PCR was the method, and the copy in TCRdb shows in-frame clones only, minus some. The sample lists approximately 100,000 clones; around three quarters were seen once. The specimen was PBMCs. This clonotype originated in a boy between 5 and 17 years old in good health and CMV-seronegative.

Here the CDR3 reads CAISDPGAARTDTQYF. The CDR3, as DNA: TGTGCCATCAGTGATCCAGGGGCTGCCCGCACAGATACGCAGTATTTT. This rearrangement joins TRBV10-3 to TRBJ2-3; possible D gene TRBD1, 6 bases. Trimming shortened V by 3 bases and J by 1 base, and 14 bases separated the two germline ends. This CDR3 is 16 amino acids long. Germline V lookup: CDR1 ENHRY, CDR2 SYGVKD.